A single sample gave rise to the 10 T cell receptor beta chains below, sequenced in a study of cytomegalovirus exposure and HLA in healthy donors. The PCR contained 60 Vbeta and 13 Jbeta primers. Only in-frame clones appear in the TCRdb table, and some are missing; sequencing was by immunoSEQ multiplex PCR. This sample has about 180,000 clones; around 80% occur once, and the top ten carry less than 1.5%. Sequenced: PBMCs. The receptors derive from a girl between 10 and 17 years old in good health and CMV-seropositive.

The chain has TRBV15 and TRBJ1-2; unclear D gene. The CDR3 covers 16 residues. The V end lost 0 bases, the J end lost 8 bases, and 19 bases lay between the germline ends. CDR1 is LNHNV, CDR2 YYDKDF, per germline (reference sequence). CDR3 sequence: CATSRDLEPPSRGYTF. CDR3 nucleotide sequence: TGTGCCACCAGCAGAGATCTAGAGCCACCGAGCCGGGGCTACACCTTC.

The V and J genes are TRBV5-4 and TRBJ2-1, with 9 bases that match TRBD2. Germline values: CDR1 SGHNT, CDR2 YYREEE (reference sequence). Germline trimming cut 0 bases from V and 6 bases from J; bases unmatched to any gene: 7. CDR3 length: 16 amino acids. CDR3 nucleotide sequence: TGTGCCAGCAGCTTGGCCGGGGTAGCGGGAGTCAATGAGCAGTTCTTC. Encoded protein: CASSLAGVAGVNEQFF.

This chain connects TRBV5-4 to TRBJ2-5; 10 bases fit TRBD1. CDR1 is SGHNT, CDR2 YYREEE, per germline (reference sequence). The V and J ends lost 7 bases and 5 bases, in that order; junction bases with no gene match: 8. The CDR3 runs 14 residues. CDR3 nucleotides: TGTGCCAGCTCCCAGACAGGGGGCTGGGAGACCCAGTACTTC. It is translated as CASSQTGGWETQYF. The variable domain in full, with the rest retrieved from reference TRBV5-4 and TRBJ2-5, is ETGVTQSPTHLIKTRGQQVTLRCSSQSGHNTVSWYQQALGQGPQFIFQYYREEENGRGNFPPRFSGLQFPNYSSELNVNALELDDSALYLCASSQTGGWETQYFGPGTRLLVL.

This chain's CDR3 is CASSLIPRGLGGYTF. The CDR3 nucleotides read TGCGCCAGCAGCTTGATTCCCAGGGGGTTAGGTGGCTACACCTTC. The chain has TRBV5-1 and TRBJ1-2; 7 nucleotides match TRBD1. Looked up from germline, CDR1 is SGHRS and CDR2 is YFSETQ. V was clipped by 1 base and J by 7 bases; unmatched bases: 10. This CDR3 is built from 15 residues. The entire variable domain, with the rest obtained from reference TRBV5-1 and TRBJ1-2, is as follows: KAGVTQTPRYLIKTRGQQVTLSCSPISGHRSVSWYQQTPGQGLQFLFEYFSETQRNKGNFPGRFSGRQFSNSRSEMNVSTLELGDSALYLCASSLIPRGLGGYTFGSGTRLTVV.

This clone was seen only a few times. The rearrangement joins TRBV2 to TRBJ2-5; TRBD2 might be the D (5 bases). The CDR3 contains 12 residues. V shed 7 bases and J shed 2 bases, with 8 bases lying between them. The V gene's germline CDR1 is SNHLY and CDR2 FYNNEI. The CDR3 coding sequence is TGTGCCAGCACCGGGGTTCAAGAGACCCAGTACTTC. Protein: CASTGVQETQYF. The variable domain in full, with the rest retrieved from reference TRBV2 and TRBJ2-5, is EPEVTQTPSHQVTQMGQEVILRCVPISNHLYFYWYRQILGQKVEFLVSFYNNEISEKSEIFDDQFSVERPDGSNFTLKIRSTKLEDSAMYFCASTGVQETQYFGPGTRLLVL.

In this sample, this clone turned up a few times. The J gene is TRBJ2-5, the V gene TRBV10-1; perhaps TRBD1 as D (5 bases). V was pared by 2 bases and J by 5 bases, with 15 bases between. Germline V gene sequence: CDR1 WNHNN, CDR2 SYGVQD (reference sequence). This CDR3 is built from 15 residues. The chain's CDR3 is CASSEVQAGSETQYF. CDR3 DNA: TGCGCCAGCAGTGAGGTACAGGCCGGTTCGGAGACCCAGTACTTC.

This chain links TRBV6-1 with TRBJ2-5, with D maybe TRBD2 (6 bases). Germline V gene sequence: CDR1 MNHNS, CDR2 SASEGT. There are 15 residues in the CDR3. Trimming removed 4 bases from V and 2 bases from J, with 14 bases in between. The CDR3 region has the DNA TGTGCCAGCAGTGCAGGGACTTCTCTACAAGAGACCCAGTACTTC. This sequence encodes CASSAGTSLQETQYF.

This clone was detected a few times. The V and J genes are TRBV2 and TRBJ2-7; 12 bases are a match to TRBD2. The V segment lost 3 bases and the J segment 3 bases; nucleotides outside the gene matches: 6. The CDR3 runs to 16 residues. Germline CDR1 is SNHLY and CDR2 is FYNNEI. This CDR3 reads CASSEVGTSGHYEQYF. For the CDR3, the DNA is TGTGCCAGCAGTGAGGTGGGGACTAGCGGGCACTACGAGCAGTACTTC.

This chain uses TRBV7-2 with TRBJ2-5, with 10 bases identical to TRBD2. The junction had 5 bases not matched to a gene; V was cut back by 1 base and J by 3 bases. The germline V gene encodes CDR1 SGHTA and CDR2 FQGNSA. The CDR3 contains 16 residues. CDR3 sequence (DNA): TGTGCCAGCAGCTTAGTTAGCGGGGGGATGAAAGAGACCCAGTACTTC. Translating it yields CASSLVSGGMKETQYF.

The chain is built from TRBV7-2 and TRBJ2-2, with a tentative D call TRBD1 (5 bases). V lost 6 bases to trimming and J lost 2 bases, with 13 bases between them. This CDR3 contains 15 residues. Germline V gene sequence: CDR1 SGHTA, CDR2 FQGNSA. The CDR3 sequence is CASRPRQGNTGELFF. Here the CDR3 DNA reads TGTGCCAGCAGGCCACGTCAGGGAAACACCGGGGAGCTGTTTTTT.